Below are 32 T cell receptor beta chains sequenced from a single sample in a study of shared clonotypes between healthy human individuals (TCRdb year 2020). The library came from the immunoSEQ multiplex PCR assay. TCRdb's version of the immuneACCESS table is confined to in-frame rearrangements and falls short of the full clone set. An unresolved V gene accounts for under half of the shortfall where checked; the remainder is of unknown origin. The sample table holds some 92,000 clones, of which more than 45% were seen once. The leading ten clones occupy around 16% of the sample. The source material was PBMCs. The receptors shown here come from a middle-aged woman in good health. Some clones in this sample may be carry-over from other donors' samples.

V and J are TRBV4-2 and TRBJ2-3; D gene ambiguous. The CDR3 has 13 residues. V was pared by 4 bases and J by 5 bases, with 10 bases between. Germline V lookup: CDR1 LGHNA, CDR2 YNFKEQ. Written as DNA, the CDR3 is TGTGCCAGCAGCCCAGCCGCGGTAGATACGCAGTATTTT. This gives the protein CASSPAAVDTQYF.

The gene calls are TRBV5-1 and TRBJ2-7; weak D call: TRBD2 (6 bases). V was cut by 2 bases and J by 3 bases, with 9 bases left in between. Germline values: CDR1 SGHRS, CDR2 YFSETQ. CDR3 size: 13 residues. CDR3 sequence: CASSLVGGYEQYF. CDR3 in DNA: TGCGCCAGCAGCTTAGTCGGGGGCTACGAGCAGTACTTC. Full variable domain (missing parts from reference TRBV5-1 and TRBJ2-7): KAGVTQTPRYLIKTRGQQVTLSCSPISGHRSVSWYQQTPGQGLQFLFEYFSETQRNKGNFPGRFSGRQFSNSRSEMNVSTLELGDSALYLCASSLVGGYEQYFGPGTRLTVT.

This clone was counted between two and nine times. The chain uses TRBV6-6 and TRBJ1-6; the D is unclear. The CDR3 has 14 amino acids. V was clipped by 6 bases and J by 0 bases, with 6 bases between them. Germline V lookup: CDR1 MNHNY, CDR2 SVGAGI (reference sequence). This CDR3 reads CASSSGSYNSPLHF. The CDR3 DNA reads TGTGCCAGCAGCTCAGGCTCCTATAATTCACCCCTCCACTTT.

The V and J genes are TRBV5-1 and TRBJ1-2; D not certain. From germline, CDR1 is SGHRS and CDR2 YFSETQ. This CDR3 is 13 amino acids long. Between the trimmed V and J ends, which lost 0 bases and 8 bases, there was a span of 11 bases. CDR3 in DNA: TGCGCCAGCAGCTTGGCGGCGACTAGCGGCTACACCTTC. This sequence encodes CASSLAATSGYTF.

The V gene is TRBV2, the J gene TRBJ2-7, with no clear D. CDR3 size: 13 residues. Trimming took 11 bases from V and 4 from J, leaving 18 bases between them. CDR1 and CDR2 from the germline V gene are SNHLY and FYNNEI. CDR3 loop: CASRRQAGYEQYF. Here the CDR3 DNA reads TGTGCCTCCCGACGGCAGGCCGGTTACGAGCAGTACTTC.

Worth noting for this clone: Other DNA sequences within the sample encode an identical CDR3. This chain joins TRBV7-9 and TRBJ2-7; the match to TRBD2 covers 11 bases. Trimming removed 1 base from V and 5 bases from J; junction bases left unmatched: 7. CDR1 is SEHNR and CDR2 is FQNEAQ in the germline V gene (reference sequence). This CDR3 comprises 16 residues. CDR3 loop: CASSLEALAGGHEQYF. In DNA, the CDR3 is TGTGCCAGCAGCTTAGAGGCCCTAGCGGGAGGCCACGAGCAGTACTTC.

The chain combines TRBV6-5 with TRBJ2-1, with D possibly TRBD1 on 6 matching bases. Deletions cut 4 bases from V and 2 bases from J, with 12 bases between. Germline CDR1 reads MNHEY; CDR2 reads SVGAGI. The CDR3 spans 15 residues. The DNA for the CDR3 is TGTGCCAGCAGTTCCCGGGACATCGCCTACAATGAGCAGTTCTTC. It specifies CASSSRDIAYNEQFF.

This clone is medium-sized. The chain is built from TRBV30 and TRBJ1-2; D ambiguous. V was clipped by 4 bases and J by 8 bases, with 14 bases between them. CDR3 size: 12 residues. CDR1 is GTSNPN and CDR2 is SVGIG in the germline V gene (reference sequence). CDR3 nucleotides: TGTGCCTGGACCATGGACGGCGGAGGCTACACCTTC. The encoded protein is CAWTMDGGGYTF. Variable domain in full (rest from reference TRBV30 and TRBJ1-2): SQTIHQWPATLVQPVGSPLSLECTVEGTSNPNLYWYRQAAGRGLQLLFYSVGIGQISSEVPQNLSASRPQDRQFILSSKKLLLSDSGFYLCAWTMDGGGYTFGSGTRLTVV.

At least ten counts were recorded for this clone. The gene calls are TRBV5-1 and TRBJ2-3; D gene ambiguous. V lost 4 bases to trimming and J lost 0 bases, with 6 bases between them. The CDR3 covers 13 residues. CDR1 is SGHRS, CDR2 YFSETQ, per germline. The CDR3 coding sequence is TGCGCCAGCAGCCCGTGGAGCACAGATACGCAGTATTTT. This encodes CASSPWSTDTQYF.

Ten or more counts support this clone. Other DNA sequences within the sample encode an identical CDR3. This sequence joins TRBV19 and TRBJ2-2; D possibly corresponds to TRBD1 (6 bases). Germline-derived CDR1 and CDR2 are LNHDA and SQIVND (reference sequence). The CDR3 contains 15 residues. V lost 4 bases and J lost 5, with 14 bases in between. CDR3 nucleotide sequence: TGTGCCAGTAGTACCCCGGGACAAGGAACCGGGGAGCTGTTTTTT. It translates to CASSTPGQGTGELFF.

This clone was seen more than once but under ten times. CDR3 nucleotide sequence: TGTGCCAGCAGCGTCACCGGGATCAGCAATGAGCAGTTCTTC. Protein: CASSVTGISNEQFF. The chain recombines TRBV7-2 with TRBJ2-1, with D tentatively TRBD2 (5 bases). The CDR3 totals 14 residues. The ends were cut back, 5 bases at V and 6 bases at J, with 14 bases in the middle. Germline CDR1 SGHTA, CDR2 FQGNSA.

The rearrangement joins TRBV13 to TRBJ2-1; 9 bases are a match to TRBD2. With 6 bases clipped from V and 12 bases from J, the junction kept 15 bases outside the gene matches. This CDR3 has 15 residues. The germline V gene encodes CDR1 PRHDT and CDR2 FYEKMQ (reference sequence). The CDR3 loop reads CASSVASGNPEGQFF. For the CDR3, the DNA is TGTGCCAGCAGTGTGGCTAGCGGGAATCCGGAGGGGCAGTTCTTC.

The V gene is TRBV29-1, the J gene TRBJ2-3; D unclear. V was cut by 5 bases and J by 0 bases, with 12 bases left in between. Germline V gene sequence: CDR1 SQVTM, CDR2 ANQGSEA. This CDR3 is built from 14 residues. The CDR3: CSVNDVYSTDTQYF. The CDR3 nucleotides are TGCAGCGTTAACGACGTTTATAGCACAGATACGCAGTATTTT.

As DNA, the CDR3 is TGTGCCAGCAGTTTCGGGACTAGCGGGGGAAGGCCGCAGTTCTTC. This codes for CASSFGTSGGRPQFF. V is TRBV28 and J is TRBJ2-1; TRBD2 agrees at 14 bases. Germline values: CDR1 MDHEN, CDR2 SYDVKM. The CDR3 has 15 residues. Trimming at V came to 3 bases and at J to 12 bases, leaving 7 bases not matched to a gene.

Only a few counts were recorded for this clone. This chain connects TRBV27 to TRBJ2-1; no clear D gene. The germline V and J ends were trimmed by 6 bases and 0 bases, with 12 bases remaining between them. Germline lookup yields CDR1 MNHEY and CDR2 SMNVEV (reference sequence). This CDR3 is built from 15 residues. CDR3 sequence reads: CASRGLPGSYNEQFF. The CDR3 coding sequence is TGTGCCAGCAGGGGATTGCCCGGCTCCTACAATGAGCAGTTCTTC.

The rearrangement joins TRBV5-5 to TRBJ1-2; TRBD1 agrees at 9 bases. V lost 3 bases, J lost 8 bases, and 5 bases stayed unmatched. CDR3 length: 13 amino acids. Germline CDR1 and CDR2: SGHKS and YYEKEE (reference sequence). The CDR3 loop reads CASSWTGEEGYTF. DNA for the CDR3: TGTGCCAGCAGCTGGACAGGGGAAGAAGGCTACACCTTC.

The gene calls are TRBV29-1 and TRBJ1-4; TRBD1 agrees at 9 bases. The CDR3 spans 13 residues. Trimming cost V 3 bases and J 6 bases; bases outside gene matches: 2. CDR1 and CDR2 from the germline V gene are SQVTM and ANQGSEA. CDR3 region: CSVETGGDEKLFF. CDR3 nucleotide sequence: TGCAGCGTTGAGACAGGGGGTGATGAAAAACTGTTTTTT.

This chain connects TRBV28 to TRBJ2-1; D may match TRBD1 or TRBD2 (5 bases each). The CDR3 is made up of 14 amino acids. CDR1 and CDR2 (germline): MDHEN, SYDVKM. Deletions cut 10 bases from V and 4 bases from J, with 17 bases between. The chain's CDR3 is CAISGATIYNEQFF. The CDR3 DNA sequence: TGTGCCATCTCCGGGGCTACCATATACAATGAGCAGTTCTTC.

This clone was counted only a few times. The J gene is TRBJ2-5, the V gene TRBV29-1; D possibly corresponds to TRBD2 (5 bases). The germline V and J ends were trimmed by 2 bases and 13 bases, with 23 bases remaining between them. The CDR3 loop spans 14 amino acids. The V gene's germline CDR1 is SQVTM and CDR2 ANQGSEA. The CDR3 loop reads CSVEYPSGATPPYF. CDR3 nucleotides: TGCAGCGTTGAATATCCGAGCGGAGCCACCCCACCGTACTTC.

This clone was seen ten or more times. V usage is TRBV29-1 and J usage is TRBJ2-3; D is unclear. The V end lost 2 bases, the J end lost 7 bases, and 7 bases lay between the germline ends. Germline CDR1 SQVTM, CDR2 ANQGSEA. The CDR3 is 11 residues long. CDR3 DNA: TGCAGCGTTGAAAATTGGCATACGCAGTATTTT. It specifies CSVENWHTQYF.

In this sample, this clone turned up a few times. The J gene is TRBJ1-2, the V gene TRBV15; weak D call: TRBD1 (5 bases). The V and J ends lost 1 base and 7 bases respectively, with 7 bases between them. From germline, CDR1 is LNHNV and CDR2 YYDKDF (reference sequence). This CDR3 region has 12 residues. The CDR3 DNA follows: TGTGCCACCAGCAGAGGGGGACGTGGCTACACCTTC. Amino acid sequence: CATSRGGRGYTF.

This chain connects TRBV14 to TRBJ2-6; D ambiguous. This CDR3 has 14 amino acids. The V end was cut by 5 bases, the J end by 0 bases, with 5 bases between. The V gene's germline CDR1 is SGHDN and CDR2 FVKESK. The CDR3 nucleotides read TGTGCCAGCAGCAGGCGCTCTGGGGCCAACGTCCTGACTTTC. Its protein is CASSRRSGANVLTF.

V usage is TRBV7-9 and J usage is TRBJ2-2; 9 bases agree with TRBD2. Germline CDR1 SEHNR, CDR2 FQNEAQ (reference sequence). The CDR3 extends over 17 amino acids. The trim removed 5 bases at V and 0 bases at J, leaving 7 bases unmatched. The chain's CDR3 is CASSPLLAGTNTGELFF. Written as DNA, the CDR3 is TGTGCCAGCAGCCCCTTACTAGCGGGCACGAACACCGGGGAGCTGTTTTTT.

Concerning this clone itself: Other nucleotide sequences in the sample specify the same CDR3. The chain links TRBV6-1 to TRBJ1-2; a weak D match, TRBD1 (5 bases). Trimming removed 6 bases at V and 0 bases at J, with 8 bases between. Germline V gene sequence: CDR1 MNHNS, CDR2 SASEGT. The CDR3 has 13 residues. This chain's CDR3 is CASRETANYGYTF. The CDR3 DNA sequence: TGTGCCAGCAGGGAGACAGCTAACTATGGCTACACCTTC.

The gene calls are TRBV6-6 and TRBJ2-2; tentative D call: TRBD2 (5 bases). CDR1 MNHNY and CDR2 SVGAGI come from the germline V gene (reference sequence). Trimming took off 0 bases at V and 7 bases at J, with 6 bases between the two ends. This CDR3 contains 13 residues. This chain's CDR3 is CASSYSGGGELFF. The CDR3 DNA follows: TGTGCCAGCAGTTACTCCGGAGGCGGGGAGCTGTTTTTT.

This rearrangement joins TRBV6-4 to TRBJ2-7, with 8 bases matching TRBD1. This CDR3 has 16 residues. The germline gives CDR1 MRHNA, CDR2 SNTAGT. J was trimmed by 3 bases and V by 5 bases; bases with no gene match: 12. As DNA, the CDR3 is TGTGCCAGCAGTTACCCCCCGACAGGGGCTAGCTACGAGCAGTACTTC. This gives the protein CASSYPPTGASYEQYF.

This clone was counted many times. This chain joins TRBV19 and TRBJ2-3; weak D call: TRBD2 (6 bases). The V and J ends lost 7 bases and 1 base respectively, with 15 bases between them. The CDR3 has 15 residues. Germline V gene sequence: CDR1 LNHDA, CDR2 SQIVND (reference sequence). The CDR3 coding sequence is TGTGCCAGTACCCTCACAGCGGGCCGCACAGATACGCAGTATTTT. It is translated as CASTLTAGRTDTQYF.

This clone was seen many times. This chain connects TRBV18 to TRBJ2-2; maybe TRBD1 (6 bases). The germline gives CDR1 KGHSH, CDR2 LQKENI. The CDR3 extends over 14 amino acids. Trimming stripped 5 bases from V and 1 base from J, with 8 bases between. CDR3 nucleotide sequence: TGTGCCAGCTCAGTGGACAGGAACACCGGGGAGCTGTTTTTT. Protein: CASSVDRNTGELFF.

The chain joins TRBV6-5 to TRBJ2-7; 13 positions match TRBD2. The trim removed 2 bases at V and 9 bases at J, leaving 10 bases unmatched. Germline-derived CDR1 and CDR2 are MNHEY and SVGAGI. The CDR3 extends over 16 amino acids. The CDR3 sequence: CASSYGLAGEVKVQYF. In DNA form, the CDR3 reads TGTGCCAGCAGTTACGGACTAGCGGGAGAGGTAAAGGTGCAGTACTTC.

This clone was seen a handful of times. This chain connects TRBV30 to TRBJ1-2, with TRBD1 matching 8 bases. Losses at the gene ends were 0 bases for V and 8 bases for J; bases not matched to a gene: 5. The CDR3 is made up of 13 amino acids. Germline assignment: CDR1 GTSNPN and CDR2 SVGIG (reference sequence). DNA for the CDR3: TGTGCCTGGAGTGTACAGGGGGGTGAGGGCTACACCTTC. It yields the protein CAWSVQGGEGYTF.

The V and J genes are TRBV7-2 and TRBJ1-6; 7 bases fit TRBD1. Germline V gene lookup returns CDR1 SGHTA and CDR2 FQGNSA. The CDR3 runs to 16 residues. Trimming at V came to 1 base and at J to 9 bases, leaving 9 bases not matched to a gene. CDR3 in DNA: TGTGCCAGCAGCTTAGGCGAGGGGGCTCTGGGTTCACCCCTCCACTTT. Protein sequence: CASSLGEGALGSPLHF.

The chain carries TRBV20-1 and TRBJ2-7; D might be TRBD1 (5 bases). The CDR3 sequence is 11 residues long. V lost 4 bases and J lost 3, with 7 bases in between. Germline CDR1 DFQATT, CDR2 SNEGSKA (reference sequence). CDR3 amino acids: CSATRVYEQYF. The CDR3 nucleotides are TGCAGTGCTACCAGGGTCTACGAGCAGTACTTC.